One sample yielded the 23 T cell receptor beta chains listed below, sequenced in a study of blood T cells in healthy people across ages (dated by TCRdb to 2013 to 2016). The library came from 5' RACE. For sequencing, an Illumina HiSeq 2500 was employed. A second PCR of roughly 7 to 12 cycles was performed with a sample-barcoded 5' primer and a J-beta primer mix. TCRdb passed the public sequencing reads through fastp at Q25 and MiXCR, retaining productive beta sequences. For every CDR3 protein sequence, its rows merge into one entry that carries the most common genes and DNA. This sample gives 550,000 to 750,000 distinct CDR3 sequences in total; about 21% of them show up just once. The ten largest clones add up to 3.6% of the sample. Sequencing input: blood. The receptor source for this set is a man aged 65 to 85 in good health.

Details on this clonotype: Germline and junction disagree at one end, which may indicate a read error. The chain links TRBV29-1 to TRBJ2-1; TRBD2 agrees at 7 bases. Germline V CDR1 and CDR2: SQVTM, ANQGSEA. The CDR3 extends over 15 amino acids. This CDR3 reads CGVATSEFSYNEQFF. The CDR3 bases are TGCGGCGTAGCAACTAGCGAATTCTCCTACAATGAGCAGTTCTTC.

The table lists this clonotype with a few counts. The chain recombines TRBV7-2 with TRBJ2-7, with D possibly being TRBD1 (6 bases). The length of the CDR3 is 16 residues. Germline V gives CDR1 SGHTA, CDR2 FQGNSA. Between the trimmed V and J ends, which lost 1 base and 3 bases, there was a span of 16 bases. In nucleotides, the CDR3 is TGTGCCAGCAGCTTAGAAGGACAGCACACCTTCTACGAGCAGTACTTC. Its protein product is CASSLEGQHTFYEQYF.

The CDR3 is CASSLTGHRTQETQYF. The CDR3 coding sequence is TGTGCCAGCAGCTTAACAGGACATCGGACGCAAGAGACCCAGTACTTC. This chain uses TRBV7-8 with TRBJ2-5, with D perhaps matching TRBD1 (5 bases). The CDR3 contains 16 residues. Trimming cost V 2 bases and J 2 bases, with 15 bases left between them. Germline CDR1 SGHVS, CDR2 FQNEAQ. The full variable domain, with the rest looked up from reference TRBV7-8 and TRBJ2-5, is GAGVSQSPRYKVAKRGQDVALRCDPISGHVSLFWYQQALGQGPEFLTYFQNEAQLDKSGLPSDRFFAERPEGSVSTLKIQRTQQEDSAVYLCASSLTGHRTQETQYFGPGTRLLVL.

This clonotype was detected only a few times. The chain is built from TRBV11-2 and TRBJ1-2; possibly TRBD1 for D (6 bases). With 5 bases removed from V and 4 bases from J, the gap between germline ends came to 11 bases. Per germline, CDR1 SGHAT and CDR2 FQNNGV. The CDR3 contains 13 residues. CDR3 nucleotides: TGTGCCAGCAGCACAACAGGGCCCTATGGCTACACCTTC. Residues: CASSTTGPYGYTF.

This clonotype showed up just a few times. J is TRBJ1-2 and V is TRBV3-1; D gene ambiguous. Per the germline V gene, CDR1 is LGHDT and CDR2 is YNNKEL (reference sequence). V was cut by 2 bases and J by 6 bases, with 13 bases left in between. The CDR3 loop spans 14 amino acids. The CDR3 sequence: CASSQNQVLHGYTF. DNA for the CDR3: TGTGCCAGCAGCCAAAACCAGGTGCTCCATGGCTACACCTTC.

J is TRBJ2-3 and V is TRBV3-1; 9 bases align to TRBD2. V shed 0 bases and J 10 bases; nucleotides not matched to a gene: 11. CDR3 length: 16 residues. Germline V gene lookup returns CDR1 LGHDT and CDR2 YNNKEL (reference sequence). The CDR3 sequence: CASSQDLAGGFDAQYF. CDR3 DNA sequence: TGTGCCAGCAGCCAAGATCTTGCGGGAGGGTTCGATGCGCAGTATTTT.

This chain uses TRBV9 with TRBJ2-1, with D possibly matching TRBD2 (5 bases). Germline CDR1 reads SGDLS; CDR2 reads YYNGEE. The CDR3 sequence is 14 residues long. With 0 bases removed from V and 10 bases from J, the gap between germline ends came to 14 bases. The CDR3 loop is CASSVEQSSPEQFF. Written as DNA, the CDR3 is TGTGCCAGCAGCGTAGAACAATCTAGCCCAGAGCAGTTCTTC.

This clonotype was recorded a few times. J is TRBJ1-1 and V is TRBV7-2; D possibly corresponds to TRBD1 (5 bases). The CDR3 extends over 15 amino acids. Germline V gene data show CDR1 as SGHTA and CDR2 as FQGNSA. The V gene lost 5 bases and the J gene lost 0 bases, with 13 bases spanning the gap. Written as DNA, the CDR3 is TGTGCCAGCAGCCAAGGGGCAGGCATGAACACTGAAGCTTTCTTT. Amino acid sequence: CASSQGAGMNTEAFF.

The genes are TRBV5-1 and TRBJ2-3, with a possible D match to TRBD2 (5 bases). The CDR3 length is 15 residues. Looked up from germline, CDR1 is SGHRS and CDR2 is YFSETQ. Trimming shortened V by 4 bases and J by 0 bases, and 12 bases separated the two germline ends. DNA for the CDR3: TGCGCCAGCAGCCTCCCAGGAGGAAGCACAGATACGCAGTATTTT. Protein sequence: CASSLPGGSTDTQYF.

This clonotype was seen a handful of times. The V gene is TRBV20-1, the J gene TRBJ2-7; 9 bases agree with TRBD1. V shed 5 bases, J shed 3 bases, and the junction held 8 bases outside the gene matches. Germline V gene sequence: CDR1 DFQATT, CDR2 SNEGSKA (reference sequence). This CDR3 comprises 14 residues. Here the CDR3 reads CSAYRDRDYYEQYF. CDR3 coding DNA: TGCAGTGCTTACCGGGACAGGGACTACTACGAGCAGTACTTC.

This clonotype has just a few counts. The chain couples TRBV20-1 to TRBJ2-3, with 9 bases fitting TRBD2. Losses at the gene ends were 2 bases for V and 3 bases for J; bases not matched to a gene: 6. The CDR3 is 15 residues long. Per germline, CDR1 DFQATT and CDR2 SNEGSKA (reference sequence). The CDR3 DNA follows: TGCAGTGCTAGAAGGGGTAGCGGGAGAACAGATACGCAGTATTTT. It is translated as CSARRGSGRTDTQYF.

The chain joins TRBV20-1 to TRBJ1-2; D is ambiguous. The V and J ends lost 5 bases and 6 bases respectively, with 7 bases between them. Germline loops: CDR1 DFQATT, CDR2 SNEGSKA (reference sequence). The CDR3 runs 10 residues. CDR3 nucleotides: TGCAGTGCTTACGGGGATGGCTACACCTTC. Its protein is CSAYGDGYTF.

The chain uses TRBV6-5 and TRBJ1-2; D is perhaps TRBD1 (5 bases). CDR1 MNHEY and CDR2 SVGAGI come from the germline V gene. The CDR3 spans 12 residues. Trimming removed 2 bases from V and 11 bases from J, with 12 bases in between. The CDR3 nucleotides are TGTGCCAGCAGTTACGGGGGGGAGGGGTACACCTTC. Protein sequence: CASSYGGEGYTF.

This clonotype has only a few counts. The CDR3 region has the DNA TGTGCCAGCAGCGTAGACAGGGTGGAGAATAATTCACCCCTCCACTTT. Translation gives CASSVDRVENNSPLHF. The chain has TRBV9 and TRBJ1-6; possible D gene TRBD1, 6 bases. This CDR3 contains 16 residues. CDR1 and CDR2 (germline): SGDLS, YYNGEE. V lost 0 bases and J 5 bases, leaving 12 bases between the germline ends. Full variable domain (missing parts from reference TRBV9 and TRBJ1-6): DSGVTQTPKHLITATGQRVTLRCSPRSGDLSVYWYQQSLDQGLQFLIQYYNGEERAKGNILERFSAQQFPDLHSELNLSSLELGDSALYFCASSVDRVENNSPLHFGNGTRLTVT.

Here the CDR3 DNA reads TGTGCCAGCAGTATAGCGGGAACGATCCGGGAGCAGTTCTTC. Translating it yields CASSIAGTIREQFF. The chain carries TRBV7-9 and TRBJ2-1, with 8 bases identical to TRBD2. CDR1 and CDR2 from the germline V gene are SEHNR and FQNEAQ (reference sequence). V lost 6 bases, J lost 10 bases, and 11 bases stayed unmatched. The CDR3 is made up of 14 amino acids. Full variable domain (remainder filled in from reference TRBV7-9 and TRBJ2-1): DTGVSQNPRHKITKRGQNVTFRCDPISEHNRLYWYRQTLGQGPEFLTYFQNEAQLEKSRLLSDRFSAERPKGSFSTLEIQRTEQGDSAMYLCASSIAGTIREQFFGPGTRLTVL.

In this sample, this clonotype turned up a few times. V usage is TRBV20-1 and J usage is TRBJ2-2, with D perhaps TRBD2 (7 bases). Germline CDR1 DFQATT, CDR2 SNEGSKA (reference sequence). Trimming pared 6 bases from V and 8 bases from J, leaving 19 bases between. The CDR3 totals 14 residues. The CDR3, as DNA: TGCAGTGCGCTCAAGGGGGGGGCTGGTGGGGAGCTGTTTTTT. Encoded protein: CSALKGGAGGELFF.

The V gene is TRBV5-1, the J gene TRBJ2-5; 9 nucleotides line up with TRBD1. After removal of 3 bases from V and 5 bases from J, the junction contained 8 bases not matched to a gene. This CDR3 has 15 amino acids. The germline V gene has CDR1 SGHRS and CDR2 YFSETQ. The CDR3 sequence is CASSSEGTGRETQYF. For the CDR3, the DNA is TGCGCCAGCAGCTCGGAAGGGACAGGGAGGGAGACCCAGTACTTC.

This clonotype was seen a few times. One end of the junction fails to match germline, which may point to a read error. J is TRBJ1-1 and V is TRBV5-5; TRBD1 matches 8 bases. Germline lookup yields CDR1 SGHKS and CDR2 YYEKEE (reference sequence). The CDR3 length is 14 residues. The CDR3 sequence: CASSPDRVGTEALF. CDR3 coding DNA: TGTGCCAGCAGCCCGGACAGGGTGGGCACTGAAGCTCTCTTT.

This clonotype was counted a few times. The rearrangement joins TRBV15 to TRBJ1-3; maybe TRBD1 (5 bases). V was trimmed by 0 bases and J by 0 bases, leaving 12 bases between them. Germline-derived CDR1 and CDR2 are LNHNV and YYDKDF (reference sequence). The CDR3 sequence is 17 residues long. In nucleotides, the CDR3 is TGTGCCACCAGCAGAGATGTGAGGGGTGACTCTGGAAACACCATATATTTT. It yields the protein CATSRDVRGDSGNTIYF.

This clonotype was counted many times. This chain connects TRBV28 to TRBJ2-3; TRBD2 matches at 9 bases. Germline-derived CDR1 and CDR2 are MDHEN and SYDVKM. J was trimmed by 7 bases and V by 3 bases; bases with no gene match: 17. CDR3 size: 18 residues. The CDR3 sequence: CASSFSLGLAPWRHTQYF. CDR3 coding DNA: TGTGCCAGCAGTTTTTCCCTCGGACTAGCGCCATGGCGGCATACGCAGTATTTT.

The chain has TRBV3-1 and TRBJ1-1; no firm D call. CDR3 length: 14 residues. The ends were cut back, 1 base at V and 0 bases at J, with 6 bases in the middle. Looked up from germline, CDR1 is LGHDT and CDR2 is YNNKEL (reference sequence). CDR3 nucleotide sequence: TGTGCCAGCAGCCAAGGGCAGGTGAACACTGAAGCTTTCTTT. Translated, it gives CASSQGQVNTEAFF.

This clonotype was found a few times. This chain uses TRBV20-1 with TRBJ2-5; TRBD2 matches 10 bases. The germline V gene encodes CDR1 DFQATT and CDR2 SNEGSKA (reference sequence). The CDR3 totals 15 residues. Trimming cost V 6 bases and J 0 bases; bases outside gene matches: 7. The CDR3 region is CSAPIAGGNQETQYF. CDR3 nucleotide sequence: TGCAGTGCCCCAATAGCGGGAGGAAACCAAGAGACCCAGTACTTC.

The CDR3 DNA follows: TGTGCCAGCAGTTTGGGGACAGGGATCCAAGCTTTCTTT. Protein sequence: CASSLGTGIQAFF. This chain links TRBV12-3 or TRBV12-4 with TRBJ1-1; 9 bases fit TRBD1. J gave up 9 bases and V 3 bases, and 5 bases lay outside the gene matches. The CDR3 loop spans 13 amino acids.